This TCR beta chain was sequenced for a study of cytomegalovirus exposure and HLA in healthy donors. Study-level findings and limits: High specificity and sensitivity for cytomegalovirus status were reported for the classifier. Cytomegalovirus association was assigned to some 160 TCR beta chains.

The sample holds a few counts of this clone. Its antigen is still unknown. The repertoire was sequenced with immunoSEQ multiplex PCR; TCRdb's copy has only in-frame clones and lacks some. The sample has 160,000 or so clones; 86% are singletons. This CDR3 region has 15 residues. In germline, CDR1 is LNHNV, CDR2 YYDKDF (reference sequence). The V gene end was trimmed by 3 bases and the J gene end by 6 bases; junction bases not matched to a gene: 4. V and J are TRBV15 and TRBJ2-2; 10 bases are a match to TRBD1. The receptor was isolated from a man aged 18 to 29 in good health and CMV-seropositive. The specimen sequenced was PBMCs. CDR3 protein: CATSSSDRGAGELFF. For the CDR3, the DNA is TGTGCCACCAGCAGTTCGGACAGGGGGGCCGGGGAGCTGTTTTTT.